This T cell receptor beta chain was recovered during a study of blood T cell repertoires in COVID-19. In the study overall: The United States, Italy and Spain supplied acute and convalescent COVID-19 samples. Nucleic acid was either cDNA or gDNA, and it came from T cells, B-cell-depleted T cells, or PBMCs.

Per the original data handling: Researchers report that nucleated cell counts were estimated from reference gene primer amplification. Here immunoSEQ multiplex PCR was the method, and the copy in TCRdb shows in-frame clones only, minus some. That table is the source of V, J and clone size, and D and trimming were worked out from the DNA. Of about 130,000 clones listed, around 87% are singletons. The germline CDR1 and CDR2 sequences are GTSNPN and SVGIG (reference sequence). V lost 1 base, J lost 7 bases, and 13 bases lay in between. The CDR3 totals 13 residues. The sample comprised peripheral blood. The TCR sequence derives from a woman aged 50 to 60 who had recovered from COVID-19. This chain uses TRBV30 with TRBJ2-5, with D maybe TRBD1 (6 bases). Written as DNA, the CDR3 is TGTGCCTGGAGTGCCACCCTCAGGGGGACCCAGTACTTC. Encoded protein: CAWSATLRGTQYF. Based on the CDR3 plus reference TRBV30 and TRBJ2-5, the full variable domain is SQTIHQWPATLVQPVGSPLSLECTVEGTSNPNLYWYRQAAGRGLQLLFYSVGIGQISSEVPQNLSASRPQDRQFILSSKKLLLSDSGFYLCAWSATLRGTQYFGPGTRLLVL.